This T cell receptor beta chain was recovered during a study of T cells after posttransplantation cyclophosphamide. General study points: Skin or GI-infiltrating T cells shared few TRB sequences with blood. Donor-recipient repertoire similarity was low at 1-2 months, rising over year one.

On this clone itself: Its antigen remains unknown.

Produced via immunoSEQ multiplex PCR; TCRdb's table is partial and in-frame only. In the table there are 50,000 to 65,000 clones, 86% of which are singletons. The sequenced material came from PBMCs. The clonotype comes from a man younger than 40 with a blood cancer, CMV-positive, and with a related stem cell donor.

CDR3 coding DNA: TGTGCCATCCTGGGACAGGGGAATGGCTACACCTTC. Translating it yields CAILGQGNGYTF. This chain joins TRBV19 and TRBJ1-2, with 10 nucleotides matching TRBD1. Looked up from germline, CDR1 is LNHDA and CDR2 is SQIVND (reference sequence). Unmatched junction bases numbered 5, after V lost 10 bases and J lost 6 bases. The CDR3 spans 12 residues.